One sample yielded the 14 T cell receptor delta chains listed below, sequenced in a study of γδ T cells in repeated Plasmodium falciparum infection. Gammadelta T cells were flow-sorted from PBMC into Vgamma9/Vdelta2+ and Vdelta2-negative populations for bulk analysis. TCRdb fed the multiplex PCR reads to CATT. The table shows tens of thousands of delta-chain clones, with roughly 2% occurring only once. Specimen: gamma-delta T cells from blood. These receptors were obtained from a pool of human donors (malaria-infected and uninfected, not separated).

In its sample, this clone was seen many times. TCRdb attributes to this sequence the protein of a much larger clone, which differs from the DNA translation at residue 14; a read error is likely, and the protein displayed is translated from the DNA. The rearrangement uses TRDV3 and TRDJ3, with D possibly TRDD3 on 10 matching bases. Germline matching of the DNA provided the J gene here, since TCRdb leaves it blank. Germline V gene sequence: CDR1 TVYSNPD, CDR2 GDNSRS (reference sequence). V lost 3 bases and J lost 2, with 53 bases in between. The CDR3 loop spans 29 amino acids. The CDR3 nucleotides read TGTGCCTTCCCCGTGCCTTCCTACCCCAGATCCGCCAATTGCTGGGGGATAATCGTCGGGGCCTGGGACACCCGACAGATGTTTTTC. The encoded protein is CAFPVPSYPRSANCWGIIVGAWDTRQMFF.

This clone was recorded at least ten times. The protein held in TCRdb is that of a much larger clone and does not match this DNA's translation at residue 7, likely because of a read error; the protein shown is translated from the DNA. V and J are TRDV2 and TRDJ1; D not certain. As TCRdb names no J gene, one was assigned here on the basis of a DNA match to germline. The germline V gene encodes CDR1 GEAIGNYY and CDR2 EKD. This CDR3 has 15 residues. The germline V and J ends were trimmed by 1 base and 6 bases, with 17 bases remaining between them. CDR3 bases: TGTGCCTGTGACACTCGGAGTCCCCCAGGGCATAAACTCATCTTT. Amino acid sequence: CACDTRSPPGHKLIF.

A word on this clone: The sample has other DNA sequences that encode this CDR3 too. The chain links TRDV2 to TRDJ1, with 8 nucleotides matching TRDD3. The J gene is absent in TCRdb and was assigned here via DNA matching to germline. The junction had 16 bases not matched to a gene; V was cut back by 0 bases and J by 5 bases. The CDR3 runs to 18 residues. The germline V gene encodes CDR1 GEAIGNYY and CDR2 EKD. The CDR3 region has the DNA TGTGCCTGTGACACCCTTTCGGACTGGGGGGAAAGCCCTGATAAACTCATCTTT. Translated: CACDTLSDWGESPDKLIF.

A remark on this clone: One base separates it from a far larger clone, so it is likely a read error. Other DNA sequences in the sample encode the same CDR3. V and J are TRDV1 and TRDJ1; 11 bases are a match to TRDD3. CDR1 and CDR2 from the germline V gene are TSWWSYY and QGS. The CDR3 contains 22 residues. J lost 3 bases, V lost 4 bases, and 25 bases had no gene match. Here the CDR3 DNA reads TGTGCTCTTGGGGCAAAGTGGCCTTTGACATACTGGGGGATATGGAGACCCGATAAACTCATCTTT. Encoded protein: CALGAKWPLTYWGIWRPDKLIF.

This clone was seen a handful of times. This likely stems from a read error, as it lies one base from a far larger clone. This CDR3 is also generated by other DNA sequences in the sample. The genes are TRDV1 and TRDJ1, with TRDD3 matching 10 bases. TCRdb records no J gene; here it was assigned by comparing the DNA to germline. Germline V gives CDR1 TSWWSYY, CDR2 QGS. After removal of 3 bases from V and 8 bases from J, the junction contained 33 bases not matched to a gene. The CDR3 has 23 amino acids. The CDR3 is CALGERDYETNEVGGYYSEKLIF. As DNA, the CDR3 is TGTGCTCTTGGGGAGCGGGATTACGAAACCAACGAGGTTGGGGGATACTATTCGGAAAAACTCATCTTT.

This clone occurred many times. A far larger clone is one base from this, pointing to a likely read error. At the DNA level, this CDR3 is encoded by other sequences in the same sample as well. The J gene is TRDJ2, the V gene TRDV1, with TRDD3 matching 12 bases. Germline assignment: CDR1 TSWWSYY and CDR2 QGS. Trimming took 3 bases from V and 0 from J; bases not matched to a gene: 20. The CDR3 contains 23 residues. The CDR3: CALGEPAYWGIPVLIALTAQLFF. In DNA, the CDR3 is TGTGCTCTTGGGGAGCCGGCGTACTGGGGGATACCTGTGTTGATAGCTTTGACAGCACAACTCTTCTTT.

About this clone itself: A far larger clone lies a single base away; this is likely a read error. The sample has other DNA sequences that encode this CDR3 too. This chain's CDR3 is CALGDWGNNFPLEWGIRPAGLYTDKLIF. The CDR3 nucleotides read TGTGCTCTTGGGGACTGGGGGAACAACTTTCCTCTTGAGTGGGGGATAAGACCTGCTGGTCTGTACACCGATAAACTCATCTTT. The V gene is TRDV1, the J gene TRDJ1; 9 positions match TRDD3. TCRdb gives no J gene; it was assigned here by matching the DNA to germline. Germline loops: CDR1 TSWWSYY, CDR2 QGS. J lost 0 bases, V lost 3 bases, and 41 bases had no gene match. The CDR3 is made up of 28 amino acids.

There are a few counts of this clone. The protein given by TCRdb reflects a much larger clone and differs at residue 8 from this DNA's translation, likely from a read error; the protein shown is the DNA's translation. This chain uses TRDV1 with TRDJ1, with 7 bases fitting TRDD2. TCRdb is silent on the J gene; assignment here came from matching the DNA to germline. The CDR3 consists of 22 residues. Trimming removed 2 bases from V and 0 bases from J; junction bases left unmatched: 24. The germline V gene encodes CDR1 TSWWSYY and CDR2 QGS. This chain's CDR3 is CALGETSLPRLYEMVYTDKLIF. CDR3 coding DNA: TGTGCTCTTGGGGAAACGTCGCTTCCTAGACTATATGAGATGGTATACACCGATAAACTCATCTTT.

Note on this clone: This DNA's translation differs at residue 19 from TCRdb's protein, which comes from a much larger clone; a read error is likely, and the protein shown is translated from the DNA. The V gene corresponds to TRDV1; no J gene was called; TRDD3, as called in the table, went unchecked against the DNA. The CDR3 has 20 residues. Germline V gene lookup returns CDR1 TSWWSYY and CDR2 QGS. CDR3 coding DNA: TGTGCTCTTGGGGAACACATAACCAGGTACTGGGGGATACTCACCGATAAACTCACCTTT. It specifies CALGEHITRYWGILTDKLTF.

About this clone: TCRdb's protein, taken from a much larger clone, differs from this DNA's translation at residue 15, likely owing to a read error; the protein displayed comes from the DNA. The genes are TRDV1 and TRDJ1; 11 bases line up with TRDD3. TCRdb gives no J gene; it was assigned here by matching the DNA to germline. The germline gives CDR1 TSWWSYY, CDR2 QGS. There are 25 residues in the CDR3. V was clipped by 1 base and J by 2 bases; unmatched bases: 30. DNA of the CDR3: TGTGCTCTTGGGGAACCCACCTCCTTCCTACGAGCCTATCGGGCTGGGGGATACAGTACCGATAAACTCATCTTT. Translated: CALGEPTSFLRAYRAGGYSTDKLIF.

In regard to this clone: TCRdb lists the protein of a much larger clone for this DNA, which differs at residue 3, so this is likely a read error; the protein given here is translated from the DNA itself. This chain connects TRDV1 to TRDJ1; 11 positions match TRDD3. As TCRdb names no J gene, one was assigned here on the basis of a DNA match to germline. This CDR3 comprises 26 residues. Germline V gives CDR1 TSWWSYY, CDR2 QGS. For the CDR3, the DNA is TGTGCTCCTGGGGAACTAGCACGGCCTTCCTACGTGATCCCACCTCACTGGGGGATATGTCCCGATAAACTCATCTTT. It is translated as CAPGELARPSYVIPPHWGICPDKLIF.

In its sample, this clone ranks as medium-sized (0.01 to 0.1%). Distinct nucleotide sequences in the sample also encode this CDR3. The gene calls are TRDV2 and TRDJ3; TRDD3 matches 9 bases. The V gene end was trimmed by 3 bases and the J gene end by 1 base; junction bases not matched to a gene: 3. CDR1 is GEAIGNYY and CDR2 is EKD in the germline V gene. The CDR3 contains 17 residues. In DNA, the CDR3 is TGTGCCTGTGACTCTACTGGGGGATCCTGGGACACCCGACAGATGTTTTTC. Protein: CACDSTGGSWDTRQMFF.

A word on this clone: The protein TCRdb gives is from a much larger clone and does not agree with this DNA's translation at residue 12, likely a read error; the protein shown here comes from the DNA. The rearrangement uses TRDV2 and TRDJ1; 9 bases match TRDD3. The J gene comes from matching the DNA to germline here; TCRdb lacks it. In germline, CDR1 is GEAIGNYY, CDR2 EKD. This CDR3 region has 20 residues. V lost 0 bases to trimming and J lost 2 bases; unmatched junction nucleotides: 18. The CDR3, as DNA: TGTGCCTGTGACACCGAGGAAGTACGGGGATACGGGGGGGTTACCGATAAACTCATCTTT. Translation gives CACDTEEVRGYGGVTDKLIF.

This clone was found many times. The protein TCRdb gives is from a much larger clone and does not agree with this DNA's translation at residue 13, likely a read error; the protein shown here comes from the DNA. The J gene is TRDJ1, the V gene TRAV38-2/DV8; D not certain. The J gene comes from matching the DNA to germline here; TCRdb lacks it. V lost 1 base and J 0 bases, leaving 34 bases between the germline ends. The CDR3 has 23 amino acids. Germline V gives CDR1 TSESDYY, CDR2 QEAYKQQN. In nucleotides, the CDR3 is TGTGCTTATAGGAGCCGCCGACCCCAAACCGCCCGGGAATACACCGAGTACACCGATAAACTCATCTTT. It codes for CAYRSRRPQTAREYTEYTDKLIF.